This is a list of T cell receptor beta chains from one sample in a study of T cell changes during pregnancy in multiple sclerosis. Data came from immunoSEQ multiplex PCR; TCRdb stores just in-frame clones and leaves some out. The profile covers some 22,000 clones, with 85% to 90% appearing a single time and around 1% taken by the ten largest. Sequences were derived from CD4+ T cells from peripheral blood mononuclear cells, sampled in the second trimester of pregnancy. These receptors were obtained from a female donor in good health, enrolled as a control in a pregnancy study. CDR3s include the opening cysteine and the closing phenylalanine or tryptophan. A D gene is named only where the DNA matches it firmly. Size is stated for part of the rows, as once, few or many counts, or as a class when the clone is expanded.

d_call: TRBD2; v_call: TRBV6-6; j_call: TRBJ2-5; clone_size: once; cdr3_nt: TGTGCCAGCAGCCAACCGGGGGGGGGAGAAGAGACCCAGTACTTC; cdr3_aa: CASSQPGGGEETQYF
d_call: NA; v_call: TRBV4-1; j_call: TRBJ2-7; clone_size: NA; cdr3_nt: TGCGCCAGCAGCCAAGTGTGGTTAAAGCCAAAGAGCGGACCGGCCTACGAGCAGTACTTC; cdr3_aa: CASSQVWLKPKSGPAYEQYF
d_call: NA; v_call: TRBV6-5; j_call: TRBJ1-6; clone_size: NA; cdr3_nt: TGTGCCAGCTGGGAGGGGGGACCGAATTCACCCCTCCACTTT; cdr3_aa: CASWEGGPNSPLHF
d_call: NA; v_call: TRBV7-9; j_call: TRBJ1-2; clone_size: NA; cdr3_nt: TGTGCCAGCAGCTTAACCCGACAGGCTAACTATGGCTACACCTTC; cdr3_aa: CASSLTRQANYGYTF
d_call: TRBD1; v_call: TRBV18; j_call: TRBJ1-1; clone_size: NA; cdr3_nt: TGTGCCAGCTCACCACCGACAGGGGTCAGTGCTGAAGCTTTCTTT; cdr3_aa: CASSPPTGVSAEAFF
d_call: NA; v_call: TRBV19; j_call: TRBJ1-1; clone_size: NA; cdr3_nt: TGTGCCAGTAGTATCACGGCCAGGGAAGCTTTCTTT; cdr3_aa: CASSITAREAFF
d_call: NA; v_call: TRBV29-1; j_call: TRBJ1-1; clone_size: NA; cdr3_nt: TGCAGCGTTGAGGAACAGGGAAATTTTGAAGCTTTCTTT; cdr3_aa: CSVEEQGNFEAFF
d_call: TRBD1; v_call: TRBV5-8; j_call: TRBJ1-4; clone_size: few; cdr3_nt: TGTGCCAGCAGCCCCGACAGGGCATCCAGTTTTATTTCCGAAAAACTGTTTTTT; cdr3_aa: CASSPDRASSFISEKLFF
d_call: TRBD1; v_call: TRBV7-6; j_call: TRBJ2-2; clone_size: NA; cdr3_nt: TGTGCCAGCAGCTTAGAACAGGGGAGTAACACCGGGGAGCTGTTTTTT; cdr3_aa: CASSLEQGSNTGELFF
d_call: TRBD1; v_call: TRBV7-6; j_call: TRBJ1-5; clone_size: few; cdr3_nt: TGTGCCAGCAGCCCAGGACAGGGAAGGAATCAGCCCCAGCATTTT; cdr3_aa: CASSPGQGRNQPQHF
d_call: TRBD2; v_call: TRBV28; j_call: TRBJ2-1; clone_size: NA; cdr3_nt: TGTGCCAGCAGAATAGCGGGAGTTACAAATGAGCAGTTCTTC; cdr3_aa: CASRIAGVTNEQFF
d_call: NA; v_call: TRBV5-4; j_call: TRBJ2-3; clone_size: NA; cdr3_nt: TGTGCCAGCAGCTCGGGGAGGGGGGGCTGGAACACAGATACGCAGTATTTT; cdr3_aa: CASSSGRGGWNTDTQYF
d_call: TRBD2; v_call: TRBV5-6; j_call: TRBJ2-1; clone_size: few; cdr3_nt: TGTGCCAGCAGCTTGGGACTAGCGGGAGGCAATGAGCAGTTCTTC; cdr3_aa: CASSLGLAGGNEQFF
d_call: NA; v_call: TRBV7-9; j_call: TRBJ2-5; clone_size: NA; cdr3_nt: TGTGCCAGCAGCCCCAGTCTCGGGGAGACCCAGTACTTC; cdr3_aa: CASSPSLGETQYF
d_call: NA; v_call: TRBV27; j_call: TRBJ1-2; clone_size: NA; cdr3_nt: TGTGCCAGCAGTTTATCTCGAGCTAACTATGGCTACACCTTC; cdr3_aa: CASSLSRANYGYTF
d_call: TRBD2; v_call: TRBV9; j_call: TRBJ2-1; clone_size: NA; cdr3_nt: TGTGCCAGCAGCGCTTTAGCGGGCTCCTACAATGAGCAGTTCTTC; cdr3_aa: CASSALAGSYNEQFF
d_call: NA; v_call: TRBV5-1; j_call: TRBJ1-4; clone_size: NA; cdr3_nt: TGCGCCAGCGGCCCCGGGGAGACAACTAATGAAAAACTGTTTTTT; cdr3_aa: CASGPGETTNEKLFF
d_call: NA; v_call: TRBV4-1; j_call: TRBJ1-3; clone_size: NA; cdr3_nt: TGCGCCAGCAGCCAAGTTGGACGGGGGAGTCTAAACACCATATATTTT; cdr3_aa: CASSQVGRGSLNTIYF
d_call: NA; v_call: TRBV29-1; j_call: TRBJ1-1; clone_size: NA; cdr3_nt: TGCAGCGTTGAAGCGGGGGGGAACACTGAAGCTTTCTTT; cdr3_aa: CSVEAGGNTEAFF
d_call: TRBD2; v_call: TRBV5-1; j_call: TRBJ2-1; clone_size: NA; cdr3_nt: TGCGCCTCATACGCCGGGACTAGCTTGTCAAATGAGCAGTTCTTC; cdr3_aa: CASYAGTSLSNEQFF
d_call: NA; v_call: TRBV7-7; j_call: TRBJ2-3; clone_size: NA; cdr3_nt: TGTGCCAGCAGCTTATCCTGGGCCCCCACAGATACGCAGTATTTT; cdr3_aa: CASSLSWAPTDTQYF
d_call: NA; v_call: TRBV9; j_call: TRBJ1-2; clone_size: NA; cdr3_nt: TGTGCCAGCAGCGTCGGAACAGGCAGTCGATATGGCTACACCTTC; cdr3_aa: CASSVGTGSRYGYTF